This T cell receptor (beta chain) was identified during a study of identical twins. The study, taken as a whole, reports: For out-of-frame alpha sequences shared by twins, low generation probability was in excess. Out-of-frame sharing of TCR alpha in monozygotic twins was underestimated by models. A partial confounding effect on zero-insertion analyses could come from invariant MAIT and iNKT cells.

V was clipped by 6 bases and J by 1 base, with 9 bases between them. The CDR3 sequence is 13 residues long. Germline values: CDR1 ENHRY, CDR2 SYGVKD. TCRdb ran MiXCR on the 5' RACE reads and lists one entry per CDR3 protein. The table shows 400,000 to 600,000 distinct CDR3 sequences, with approximately 20% occurring only once. This clonotype turned up a few times. Its antigen is unknown. The same data also contributed to another study, on yellow fever vaccine responses in identical twins.

The rearrangement joins TRBV10-3 to TRBJ1-1; D possibly corresponds to TRBD1 (5 bases). The sample was CD4+ T cells sorted from blood. The sequence was collected from a woman aged 18-29 years in good health. CDR3 nucleotides: TGTGCCATCAGCGGGACTTCGAACACTGAAGCTTTCTTT. As protein: CAISGTSNTEAFF.